This TCR beta chain was recorded in a study of regulatory T cells in long-lasting Graves disease. As for the study in general: For under 3 months, newly diagnosed Graves' patients had been taking antithyroid drugs.

The CDR3 is 15 amino acids. The V gene's germline CDR1 is MGHRA and CDR2 YSYEKL. V was clipped by 0 bases and J by 4 bases, with 12 bases between them. Study-level results: Lower TCR diversity was seen in persistent Graves' patients than in newly diagnosed ones. TRBV28 was favored in persistent disease, as were TRBJ1-2 and TRBJ2-5.

Construction of the TCR beta libraries employed iRepertoire HTBI primers in conjunction with Arm-PCR of CDR3 regions. MiXCR, applied by TCRdb to the multiplex PCR reads, yields one record per CDR3 protein. The table includes 300,000 to 400,000 distinct CDR3 sequences, around a sixth detected once. This clonotype came up many times. The antigen remains undetermined. Stated time point: newly diagnosed GD, antithyroid drugs for less than 3 months. Construction of the TCR library relied on RNA isolated from PBMCs. With EDTA tubes as the receptacles, around 10 milliliters of peripheral blood were drawn. The sequences come from peripheral blood mononuclear cells (PBMCs), collected at new diagnosis, from a patient treated with antithyroid drugs. The rearrangement uses TRBV4-1 and TRBJ2-5, with D possibly TRBD2 on 6 matching bases. This receptor was obtained from a female donor with Graves disease. CDR3: CASSQDQDGGETQYF. CDR3 coding DNA: TGCGCCAGCAGCCAAGACCAGGACGGGGGAGAGACCCAGTACTTC.